The next 25 T cell receptor beta chains were all read from a single sample in a study of patients and donors after allogeneic stem cell transplantation. One entry per CDR3 protein, called by TCRdb with MiXCR from the RT-PCR reads. The sample has some 880,000 distinct CDR3 sequences, under 20% seen once; the top ten hold about 6%. Specimen: blood, either unsorted or a sorted T cell fraction (not recorded which). The receptors stem from a human donor who was either an allogeneic HSCT recipient or a stem cell or donor lymphocyte infusion donor (not recorded which). It is not recorded whose cells these are; they may come from a transplant donor.

This sequence joins TRBV20-1 and TRBJ2-1, with 7 nucleotides matching TRBD1. This CDR3 has 17 residues. Per germline, CDR1 DFQATT and CDR2 SNEGSKA (reference sequence). J lost 0 bases, V lost 1 base, and 9 bases had no gene match. The CDR3: CSARVPQDRFSYNEQFF. DNA of the CDR3: TGCAGTGCTAGAGTTCCTCAGGACAGGTTCTCCTACAATGAGCAGTTCTTC.

This clonotype has a handful of counts. The V call is TRBV20-1, the J call TRBJ1-5; TRBD1 is a possible D gene (6 bases). Germline lookup yields CDR1 DFQATT and CDR2 SNEGSKA (reference sequence). Trimming took off 3 bases at V and 1 base at J, with 13 bases between the two ends. CDR3 length: 15 residues. The CDR3 sequence is CSASIGTGSNQPQHF. The CDR3 coding sequence is TGCAGTGCTAGTATAGGAACAGGGAGCAATCAGCCCCAGCATTTT.

This clonotype was recorded a few times. J is TRBJ1-1 and V is TRBV2; TRBD1 might be the D (6 bases). V lost 2 bases, J lost 1 base, and 14 bases lay in between. This CDR3 spans 16 amino acids. The germline gives CDR1 SNHLY, CDR2 FYNNEI. The CDR3 bases are TGTGCCAGCAGTGAATGGTCGAAGACAGGGAACACTGAAGCTTTCTTT. Its translation is CASSEWSKTGNTEAFF.

This clonotype was observed a few times. This chain uses TRBV6-1 with TRBJ1-5; no clear D gene. V shed 5 bases and J shed 3 bases, with 14 bases lying between them. The CDR3 runs to 15 residues. The germline CDR1 and CDR2 sequences are MNHNS and SASEGT. Here the CDR3 reads CASSPFGPDNQPQHF. In DNA form, the CDR3 reads TGTGCCAGCAGTCCTTTCGGGCCTGACAATCAGCCCCAGCATTTT.

V gene TRBV30 combines with J gene TRBJ2-5; 10 bases agree with TRBD1. The J segment lost 4 bases and the V segment lost 8 bases, leaving 4 bases of the junction unmatched. CDR3 length: 12 residues. From germline, CDR1 is GTSNPN and CDR2 SVGIG (reference sequence). The CDR3 region is CARGQGGETQYF. CDR3 nucleotides: TGTGCCCGAGGACAGGGGGGAGAGACCCAGTACTTC. Together with reference TRBV30 and TRBJ2-5, the CDR3 gives the full variable domain: SQTIHQWPATLVQPVGSPLSLECTVEGTSNPNLYWYRQAAGRGLQLLFYSVGIGQISSEVPQNLSASRPQDRQFILSSKKLLLSDSGFYLCARGQGGETQYFGPGTRLLVL.

The chain recombines TRBV4-2 with TRBJ1-2, with unresolved D. The CDR3 is 14 residues long. Germline V gene lookup returns CDR1 LGHNA and CDR2 YNFKEQ. The V and J ends lost 3 bases and 4 bases respectively, with 12 bases between them. CDR3 nucleotide sequence: TGTGCCAGCAGCCAGGTGGGGTCGGGCTATGGCTACACCTTC. Protein: CASSQVGSGYGYTF.

The chain links TRBV30 to TRBJ2-3, with TRBD2 identical over 10 bases. This CDR3 has 13 amino acids. CDR1 and CDR2 from the germline V gene are GTSNPN and SVGIG (reference sequence). The DNA of the CDR3 is TGTTCGACGGGGCTAGCGGGAGCAGATACGCAGTATTTT. It specifies CSTGLAGADTQYF.

J is TRBJ1-5 and V is TRBV20-1; 8 nucleotides match TRBD1. Looked up from germline, CDR1 is DFQATT and CDR2 is SNEGSKA (reference sequence). CDR3 length: 13 residues. V was pared by 6 bases and J by 5 bases, with 6 bases of the junction left unmatched. CDR3 sequence (DNA): TGCAGTGCCCGGACAGGGCGGGATCAGCCCCAGCATTTT. This codes for CSARTGRDQPQHF.

The chain has TRBV24-1 and TRBJ1-1; no clear D gene. The ends were cut back, 2 bases at V and 7 bases at J, with 10 bases in the middle. Germline values: CDR1 KGHDR, CDR2 SFDVKD. CDR3 size: 13 residues. CDR3 nucleotide sequence: TGTGCCACCAGTGATTGGGCTGACGGTGAAGCTTTCTTT. Its protein is CATSDWADGEAFF.

This clonotype has at least ten counts. The CDR3 loop reads CASSLGASGSSSYNEQFF. The CDR3 DNA reads as TGTGCCAGCAGTTTAGGGGCAAGCGGGTCCAGCTCCTACAATGAGCAGTTCTTC. The rearrangement uses TRBV27 and TRBJ2-1; D might be TRBD2 (6 bases). CDR3 length: 18 residues. V was trimmed by 2 bases and J by 0 bases, leaving 17 bases between them. Germline CDR1 reads MNHEY; CDR2 reads SMNVEV (reference sequence).

The gene calls are TRBV24-1 and TRBJ2-2; perhaps TRBD1 as D (5 bases). Trimming cost V 1 base and J 0 bases, with 8 bases left between them. There are 16 residues in the CDR3. The germline V gene encodes CDR1 KGHDR and CDR2 SFDVKD. In nucleotides, the CDR3 is TGTGCCACCAGTGATTTTAGACAGCCGAACACCGGGGAGCTGTTTTTT. This translates into CATSDFRQPNTGELFF.

This clonotype has only a few counts. In DNA, the CDR3 is TGTGCCAGCTCACCACCGAACTCTGGGGCCAACGTCCTGACTTTC. Amino acid sequence: CASSPPNSGANVLTF. This sequence joins TRBV18 and TRBJ2-6; D is ambiguous. Germline-derived CDR1 and CDR2 are KGHSH and LQKENI. V lost 0 bases to trimming and J lost 0 bases, with 3 bases between them. The CDR3 spans 15 residues.

This clonotype showed up just a few times. The rearrangement links TRBV15 to TRBJ1-1, with a weak D call TRBD1 (6 bases). V was cut by 1 base and J by 11 bases, with 17 bases left in between. Germline assignment: CDR1 LNHNV and CDR2 YYDKDF (reference sequence). The CDR3 runs 14 residues. The CDR3 nucleotides read TGTGCCACCAGCAGAGGCCCAGGGGAGATTGTGGCTTTCTTT. Amino acids: CATSRGPGEIVAFF.

This clonotype was detected ten times or more. The chain recombines TRBV12-3 or TRBV12-4 with TRBJ1-6; 12 nucleotides line up with TRBD1. J gave up 7 bases and V 6 bases, and 13 bases lay outside the gene matches. The CDR3 covers 18 residues. The CDR3 sequence is CASSRVGTGGVKNSPLHF. The CDR3 DNA sequence: TGTGCCAGCAGCCGAGTCGGGACAGGGGGCGTCAAGAATTCACCCCTCCACTTT.

This clonotype was seen only a few times. This chain connects TRBV9 to TRBJ2-2; D is unresolved. The CDR3 length is 14 residues. V gave up 3 bases and J gave up 3 bases, with 9 bases separating them. Per the germline V gene, CDR1 is SGDLS and CDR2 is YYNGEE. The CDR3 reads CASSADGDTGELFF. The CDR3 nucleotides are TGTGCCAGCAGCGCCGACGGAGACACCGGGGAGCTGTTTTTT.

The J gene is TRBJ2-3, the V gene TRBV5-1, with D perhaps given as TRBD1 or TRBD2 (6 bases each). Germline V lookup: CDR1 SGHRS, CDR2 YFSETQ. Trimming cost V 6 bases and J 2 bases, with 22 bases left between them. CDR3 size: 17 residues. The CDR3 sequence is CASTTGKKRRATDTQYF. CDR3 nucleotides: TGCGCCAGCACTACAGGGAAGAAGCGGAGGGCCACAGATACGCAGTATTTT.

This clonotype showed up many times. The chain carries TRBV12-3 or TRBV12-4 and TRBJ2-1; D is perhaps TRBD2 (6 bases). Trimming shortened V by 4 bases and J by 1 base, and 11 bases separated the two germline ends. The CDR3 covers 15 residues. The CDR3 region has the DNA TGTGCCAGCAGTTACACTGGGGGGTCCTACAATGAGCAGTTCTTC. Its protein is CASSYTGGSYNEQFF.

The chain employs TRBV21-1 and TRBJ1-5; the table's D call, TRBD1, has no DNA check behind it. TRBV21-1 is deemed a pseudogene. The CDR3 loop spans 16 amino acids. The CDR3 spells CASSKVGTGWIQPQHF. The DNA of the CDR3 is TGTGCCAGCAGCAAAGTTGGGACAGGGTGGATTCAGCCCCAGCATTTT.

This rearrangement joins TRBV12-3 or TRBV12-4 to TRBJ1-5; 7 bases align to TRBD1. The V and J ends lost 7 bases and 3 bases, in that order; junction bases with no gene match: 6. This CDR3 is built from 14 residues. The CDR3 DNA reads as TGTGCCAGCAAAACCAGGGGGGCCAATCAGCCCCAGCATTTT. It is translated as CASKTRGANQPQHF.

CDR3 residues: CAWSVVGTGELFF. CDR3 coding DNA: TGTGCCTGGAGTGTTGTGGGCACCGGGGAGCTGTTTTTT. The chain carries TRBV30 and TRBJ2-2; D remains unclear. V was clipped by 0 bases and J by 4 bases, with 6 bases between them. The CDR3 has 13 residues. The V gene's germline CDR1 is GTSNPN and CDR2 SVGIG (reference sequence).

This clonotype occurred a few times. This sequence joins TRBV20-1 and TRBJ2-7, with a possible D match to TRBD2 (5 bases). Germline-derived CDR1 and CDR2 are DFQATT and SNEGSKA (reference sequence). CDR3 length: 12 residues. V was trimmed by 3 bases and J by 4 bases, leaving 10 bases between them. For the CDR3, the DNA is TGCAGTGCTAGGTCTAGCTTGTACGAGCAGTACTTC. Translated, it gives CSARSSLYEQYF.

The rearrangement links TRBV6-4 to TRBJ2-2, with 9 bases fitting TRBD1. Germline V gene lookup returns CDR1 MRHNA and CDR2 SNTAGT. The CDR3 contains 15 residues. The V and J ends lost 6 bases and 6 bases, in that order; junction bases with no gene match: 8. The CDR3 bases are TGTGCCAGCAGCCAAGACAGGGGGTGGCCCGGGGAGCTGTTTTTT. It translates to CASSQDRGWPGELFF.

The V gene is TRBV5-1, the J gene TRBJ1-4; D not certain. CDR1 is SGHRS and CDR2 is YFSETQ in the germline V gene. The V end was cut by 0 bases, the J end by 5 bases, with 8 bases between. The CDR3 has 14 residues. The CDR3 sequence: CASSLERPNEKLFF. The CDR3 bases are TGCGCCAGCAGCTTGGAAAGGCCCAATGAAAAACTGTTTTTT. Filled out from reference TRBV5-1 and TRBJ1-4, the complete variable domain reads KAGVTQTPRYLIKTRGQQVTLSCSPISGHRSVSWYQQTPGQGLQFLFEYFSETQRNKGNFPGRFSGRQFSNSRSEMNVSTLELGDSALYLCASSLERPNEKLFFGSGTQLSVL.

The rearrangement uses TRBV6-1 and TRBJ1-1; the D gene is possibly TRBD1 (5 bases). Germline V gives CDR1 MNHNS, CDR2 SASEGT. The CDR3 loop spans 14 amino acids. The V end lost 6 bases, the J end lost 0 bases, and 11 bases lay between the germline ends. The CDR3 protein is CASRGGRMNTEAFF. CDR3 bases: TGTGCCAGCAGGGGGGGGAGAATGAACACTGAAGCTTTCTTT.

The chain combines TRBV20-1 with TRBJ1-3, with TRBD1 as a possible D gene (5 bases). This CDR3 spans 16 amino acids. Germline V gene lookup returns CDR1 DFQATT and CDR2 SNEGSKA (reference sequence). With 3 bases removed from V and 9 bases from J, the gap between germline ends came to 24 bases. The CDR3 DNA is TGCAGTGCTAGCGTAGCAGGGACCCACTCGCTGGGCACCATATATTTT. It specifies CSASVAGTHSLGTIYF.